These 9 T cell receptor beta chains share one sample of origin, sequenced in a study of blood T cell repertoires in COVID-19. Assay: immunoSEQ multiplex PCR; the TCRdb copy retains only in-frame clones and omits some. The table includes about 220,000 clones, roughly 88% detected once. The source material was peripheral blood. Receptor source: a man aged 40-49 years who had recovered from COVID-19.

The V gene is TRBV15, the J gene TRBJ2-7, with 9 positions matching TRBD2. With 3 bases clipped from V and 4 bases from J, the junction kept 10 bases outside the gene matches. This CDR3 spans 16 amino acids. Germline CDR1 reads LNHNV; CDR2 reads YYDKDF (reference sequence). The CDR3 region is CATSSPGRTSEYEQYF. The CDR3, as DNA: TGTGCCACCAGCAGTCCTGGCCGGACTAGCGAGTACGAGCAGTACTTC. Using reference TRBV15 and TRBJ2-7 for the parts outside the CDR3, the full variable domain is DAMVIQNPRYQVTQFGKPVTLSCSQTLNHNVMYWYQQKSSQAPKLLFHYYDKDFNNEADTPDNFQSRRPNTSFCFLDIRSPGLGDTAMYLCATSSPGRTSEYEQYFGPGTRLTVT.

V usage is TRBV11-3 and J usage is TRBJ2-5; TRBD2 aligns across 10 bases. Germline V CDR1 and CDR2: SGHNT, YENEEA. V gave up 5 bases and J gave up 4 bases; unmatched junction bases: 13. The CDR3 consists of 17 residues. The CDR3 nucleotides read TGTGCCAGCAGCGGAAGGGCCGGGACTAGCGCTGGAGAGACCCAGTACTTC. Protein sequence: CASSGRAGTSAGETQYF.

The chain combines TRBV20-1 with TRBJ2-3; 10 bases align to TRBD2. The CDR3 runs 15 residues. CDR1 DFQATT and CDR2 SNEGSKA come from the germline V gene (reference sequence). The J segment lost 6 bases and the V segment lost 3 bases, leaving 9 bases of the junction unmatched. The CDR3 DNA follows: TGCAGTGCTAGTTCACTAGCGGGGAGCATGGATACGCAGTATTTT. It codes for CSASSLAGSMDTQYF.

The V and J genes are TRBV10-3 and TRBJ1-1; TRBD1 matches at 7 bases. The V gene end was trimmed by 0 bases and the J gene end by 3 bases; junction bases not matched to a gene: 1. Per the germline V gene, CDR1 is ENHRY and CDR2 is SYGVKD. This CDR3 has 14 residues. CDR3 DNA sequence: TGTGCCATCAGTGAGTCAACAGGGGACACTGAAGCTTTCTTT. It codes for CAISESTGDTEAFF.

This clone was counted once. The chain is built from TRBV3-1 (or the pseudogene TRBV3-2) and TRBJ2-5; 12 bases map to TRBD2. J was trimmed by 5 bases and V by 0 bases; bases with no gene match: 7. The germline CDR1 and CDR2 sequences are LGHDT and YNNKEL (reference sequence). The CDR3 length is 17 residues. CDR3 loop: CASSQDLRTSGEETQYF. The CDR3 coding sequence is TGTGCCAGCAGCCAAGATCTTAGGACTAGCGGGGAGGAGACCCAGTACTTC.

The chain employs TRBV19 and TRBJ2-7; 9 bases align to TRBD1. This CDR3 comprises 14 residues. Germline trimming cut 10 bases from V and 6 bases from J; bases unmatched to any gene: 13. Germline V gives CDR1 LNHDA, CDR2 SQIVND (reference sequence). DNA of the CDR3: TGTGCCACCAAGAGACGGGACAGGGCCGCCGAGCAGTACTTC. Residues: CATKRRDRAAEQYF. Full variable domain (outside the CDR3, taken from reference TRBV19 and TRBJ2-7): DGGITQSPKYLFRKEGQNVTLSCEQNLNHDAMYWYRQDPGQGLRLIYYSQIVNDFQKGDIAEGYSVSREKKESFPLTVTSAQKNPTAFYLCATKRRDRAAEQYFGPGTRLTVT.

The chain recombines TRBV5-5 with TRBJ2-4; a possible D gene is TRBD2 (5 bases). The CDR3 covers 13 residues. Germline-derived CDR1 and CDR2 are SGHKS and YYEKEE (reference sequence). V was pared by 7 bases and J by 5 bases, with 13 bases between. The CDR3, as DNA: TGTGCCAGCGCCCAAGGACTTCAAAACATTCAGTACTTC. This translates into CASAQGLQNIQYF.

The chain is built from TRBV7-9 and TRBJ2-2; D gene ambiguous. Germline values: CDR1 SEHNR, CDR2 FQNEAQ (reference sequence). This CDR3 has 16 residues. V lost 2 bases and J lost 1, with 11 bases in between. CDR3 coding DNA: TGTGCCAGCAGCTTAAGAGGCAGACGGAACACCGGGGAGCTGTTTTTT. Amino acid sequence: CASSLRGRRNTGELFF. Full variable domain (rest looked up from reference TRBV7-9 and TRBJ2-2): DTGVSQNPRHKITKRGQNVTFRCDPISEHNRLYWYRQTLGQGPEFLTYFQNEAQLEKSRLLSDRFSAERPKGSFSTLEIQRTEQGDSAMYLCASSLRGRRNTGELFFGEGSRLTVL.

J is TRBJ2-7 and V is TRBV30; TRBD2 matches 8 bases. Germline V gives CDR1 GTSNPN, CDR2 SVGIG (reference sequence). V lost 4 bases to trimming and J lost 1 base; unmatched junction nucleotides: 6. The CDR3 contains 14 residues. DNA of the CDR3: TGTGCCTGGAAACAGCGGGGGTCATCCTACGAGCAGTACTTC. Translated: CAWKQRGSSYEQYF.